This record concerns one T cell receptor beta chain sequence. This clone was recorded a few times. Its antigen is unknown. Base qualities are missing; no much larger clone stands one base away. The data belong to a study of metastatic and nonmetastatic thyroid tumors (dated by TCRdb to the early 2020s). In terms of the full investigation: Repertoires were compared across peripheral blood and tumor or nodule tissue samples from malignant and benign thyroid patients.

The full study reports these points: In both blood and tumor samples, malignant tumors were reported to have significantly higher TCR beta diversity than benign nodules.

From V the trimming removes 6 bases and from J it removes 7 bases, while the gene matches leave 6 bases of the junction unaccounted for. The CDR3 holds 12 amino acids from the cysteine to the phenylalanine. The kept DNA is CDR3 alone, 36 bases in frame from the first base. Per the germline V gene, SGHAT is the CDR1 and FQNNGV is the CDR2. None of the patients had been given any treatment before thyroid surgery. Using T-cell receptor beta sequencing, the researchers looked back retrospectively at clinical samples from patients, gathered between about 2011 and 2019. Library construction relied on PCR. Sequencing relied on an Illumina HiSeq 4000. High-throughput sequencing was used to profile the TCR beta-chain CDR3 region of each patient. Processing in the source paper ran as follows. The researchers built a classifier to tell apart papillary thyroid cancer patients with distant metastasis, based on CDR3 differences among clinicopathological groups. Repertoire diversity was assessed with the Shannon index, and tumor-blood repertoire similarity with the Morisita-Horn index. The public reads were quality trimmed at Q25 with fastp and then assembled into clones with MiXCR by TCRdb, keeping productive beta chains. None of the V and J calls come from the authors' own analysis; TCRdb made them. The sample includes about 59,000 clones, with 25% to 35% observed a single time. The ten largest clonotypes hold roughly 15% of the sample.

The TCR was taken from a female donor with papillary thyroid cancer or a benign thyroid nodule (not recorded which). Some clones in this sample may be carry-over from other donors' samples. Sequencing was carried out using blood. The chain is assembled from TRBV11-2 and TRBJ2-7; TRBD1 lines up with 7 middle nucleotides. The CDR3 loop reads CASSMTGNEQYF. The DNA is as follows: TGTGCCAGCAGTATGACAGGGAATGAGCAGTACTTC. When the CDR3 is completed using the reference TRBV11-2 and TRBJ2-7 genes on either side, the full variable domain is EAGVAQSPRYKIIEKRQSVAFWCNPISGHATLYWYQQILGQGPKLLIQFQNNGVVDDSQLPKDRFSAERLKGVDSTLKIQPAKLEDSAVYLCASSMTGNEQYFGPGTRLTVT.